Listed below are T cell receptor beta chains from one sample, sequenced in a study of blood T cell repertoires in COVID-19. Sequencing used immunoSEQ multiplex PCR; TCRdb keeps in-frame clones, though not all of them. The sample shows about 430,000 clones, about 88% of them seen only once. Sequencing input: PBMCs or T cells enriched from blood (not recorded which). These receptors were collected from a woman in her late teens or twenties who had been exposed to COVID-19. The CDR3 runs from the conserved cysteine through the conserved F or W.

TRBJ2-2 TRBV19 CASSSWTSGNTGELFF
TRBJ1-2 TRBV5-1 CASSSGQGLVEGYTF
TRBJ1-5 TRBV27 CASSLSASSNQPQHF
TRBJ1-1 TRBV27 CASSGGSTEAFF
TRBJ2-7 TRBV28 CASSPGFYEQYF
TRBJ2-1 TRBV5-1 CASRTSQGPYNEQFF
TRBJ2-7 TRBV18 CASCPGGSYEQYF
TRBJ2-7 TRBV7-2 CASSLAARNTGAYEQYF
TRBJ1-5 TRBV2 CASRTGEGPQHF
TRBJ1-2 TRBV19 CASRGTGGRYGYTF
TRBJ2-2 TRBV30 CASDRGGTGELFF
TRBJ1-6 TRBV9 CASSEPGRRNSPLHF
TRBJ2-7 TRBV19 CASSPQDTSSYEQYF
TRBJ1-6 TRBV28 CASTQPHGTGEKRGSPLHF
TRBJ2-7 TRBV4-1 CASSQGTGTGYYEQYF
TRBJ1-6 TRBV28 CASGQGSVSYNSPLHF
TRBJ1-6 TRBV4-3 CASSQDLLMIYNSPLHF
TRBJ2-1 TRBV28 CASSETGGYYNEQFF
TRBJ1-5 TRBV6-4 CASPMKGHSNQPQHF
TRBJ2-1 TRBV18 CASSRLVERSSYNEQFF
TRBJ2-5 TRBV28 CASSLLALAVQETQYF
TRBJ1-5 TRBV24-1 CATSDFIGEAQHF
TRBJ2-2 TRBV7-8 CASSLSTRGGTGPGELFF
TRBJ2-7 TRBV29-1 CSVTPTSGVYEQYF
TRBJ2-1 TRBV7-2 CASSSRTSDFRPNQQFF
TRBJ2-6 TRBV28 CASSLPGLAASGANVLTF
TRBJ1-2 TRBV21-1 CASSFHRRDRGSYGYTF
TRBJ1-1 TRBV28 CASSSGQNTEAFF
TRBJ2-7 TRBV6-4 CAPKKDRGVYEQYF
TRBJ2-2 TRBV18 CASSPLDRDNTGELFF
TRBJ1-1 TRBV6-5 CASRDISFAEAFF
TRBJ2-3 TRBV7-8 CACSSGTGITSTDTQYF
TRBJ1-5 TRBV19 CASSIDRVGQPQHF
TRBJ2-1 TRBV7-8 CASSSALAGAHEQFF
TRBJ1-4 TRBV5-5 CASSSDFPQEKLFF
TRBJ2-7 TRBV12-3/TRBV12-4 CASGVSYEQYF
TRBJ1-1 TRBV5-6 CASSWPDRSDTEAFF
TRBJ2-7 TRBV6-1 CASSEYQGPYEQYF
TRBJ2-5 TRBV24-1 CATSVLAGGFKTQYF
TRBJ1-2 TRBV15 CATSIEWQGYGYTF
TRBJ2-7 TRBV10-2 CASSHGWEAPAEQYF
TRBJ2-3 TRBV2 CASSYIAGGSTDTQYF
TRBJ1-1 TRBV7-9 CASSLEGDTEAFF
TRBJ2-2 TRBV5-1 CASSGDSDTGELFF
TRBJ2-2 TRBV7-2 CASSLLGLGPTGELFF
TRBJ2-7 TRBV6-5 CASSERGGKYEQYF
TRBJ2-7 TRBV5-1 CASSLGPRQGDWIYEQYF
TRBJ2-5 TRBV7-2 CASSLVAGGFETQYF
TRBJ1-1 TRBV29-1 CSVPGEENTEAFF
TRBJ1-3 TRBV9 CASSVDPGQGRGNTIYF
TRBJ2-7 TRBV19 CASSIGRGSSYEQYF
TRBJ2-5 TRBV18 CASSLSREETQYF
TRBJ2-1 TRBV19 CASSDAGTEQFF
TRBJ2-3 TRBV21-1 CASSKEGGSPRSTDTQYF
TRBJ2-7 TRBV4-2 CASSQVQQVSYEQYF
TRBJ2-7 TRBV10-3 CAISGGNRDSYEQYF
TRBJ1-3 TRBV4-2 CASSQDWRAAGNTIYF